This T cell receptor (beta chain) originates from a study of cytomegalovirus exposure and HLA in healthy donors. Study-wide results and limits: Presence/absence results assume similar sequencing depth per donor, which may not hold. The authors considered a cluster of highly shared sequence variants likely to be a sequencing artifact.

Primers for the PCR totalled 60 Vbeta and 13 Jbeta. Here immunoSEQ multiplex PCR was the method, and the copy in TCRdb shows in-frame clones only, minus some. In the table there are around 150,000 clones, around two thirds of which are singletons. As regards this clone: Antigen unknown.

V lost 6 bases to trimming and J lost 9 bases; unmatched junction nucleotides: 7. The CDR3 covers 14 residues. Germline values: CDR1 MDHEN, CDR2 SYDVKM. The V and J genes are TRBV28 and TRBJ1-4; 10 positions agree with TRBD1. The sequenced sample consisted of PBMCs. The receptor was isolated from a young man in good health and CMV-seropositive. In nucleotides, the CDR3 is TGTGCCAGCAGGGAGACAGGGGGCGGGAAAAAACTGTTTTTT. Its translation: CASRETGGGKKLFF.